This T cell receptor beta chain appears in the sequencing data of a study of T cell responses to AZD1222 COVID-19 vaccine. Only in-frame clones appear in the TCRdb table, and some are missing; sequencing was by immunoSEQ multiplex PCR. The data hold about 77,000 clones, with approximately 92% observed a single time. Sequencing used peripheral blood, obtained 28 days after the second AZD1222 dose. The clonotype originates from an adult who received the AZD1222 COVID-19 vaccine.

The DNA of the CDR3 is TGTGCCAGCTTCGAGCGGGAGGGCAACTGGTTAGATACGCAGTATTTT. Its protein product is CASFEREGNWLDTQYF. The chain is built from TRBV2 and TRBJ2-3; TRBD2 agrees at 10 bases. V shed 8 bases and J 5 bases; nucleotides not matched to a gene: 13. Germline V lookup: CDR1 SNHLY, CDR2 FYNNEI. The CDR3 sequence is 16 residues long.